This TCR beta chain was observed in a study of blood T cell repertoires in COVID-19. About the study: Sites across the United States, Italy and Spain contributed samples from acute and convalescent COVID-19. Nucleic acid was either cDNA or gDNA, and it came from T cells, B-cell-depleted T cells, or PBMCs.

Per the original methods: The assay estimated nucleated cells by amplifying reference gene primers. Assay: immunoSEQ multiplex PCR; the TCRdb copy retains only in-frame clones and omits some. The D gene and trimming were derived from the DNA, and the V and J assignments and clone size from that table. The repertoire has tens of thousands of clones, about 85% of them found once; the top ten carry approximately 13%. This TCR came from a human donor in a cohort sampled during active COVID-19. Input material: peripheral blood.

CDR3 amino acids: CAWRSHYTGELFF. The DNA of the CDR3 is TGTGCCTGGAGAAGTCACTACACCGGGGAGCTGTTTTTT. This chain uses TRBV30 with TRBJ2-2; no firm D call. Per the germline V gene, CDR1 is GTSNPN and CDR2 is SVGIG (reference sequence). There are 13 residues in the CDR3. V lost 3 bases and J 3 bases, leaving 8 bases between the germline ends.